The rows below give T cell receptor beta chains drawn from one sample of a study of identifying expanded T cells in peripheral blood. Produced via immunoSEQ multiplex PCR; TCRdb's table is partial and in-frame only. Found here are 100,000 to 150,000 clones, 80% to 90% of them singletons; the top ten hold approximately 8.9%. Material: blood. The receptor set was obtained from a person aged 18 to 75 in good health. Both conserved end residues are part of each CDR3. D genes are given only for firm matches. Where a row states a size, it is once, few, many or the class of an expanded clone; other rows omit it.

V gene: TRBV13
clone size: -
D gene: -
J gene: TRBJ1-2
CDR3 DNA: TGTGCCAGCAGCGCAAACTATGGCTACACCTTC
CDR3 protein: CASSANYGYTF

V gene: TRBV9
clone size: -
D gene: TRBD1
J gene: TRBJ1-4
CDR3 DNA: TGTGCCAGCAGCCCTATGGGGCCAGGGGGCGTTGAAAAACTGTTTTTT
CDR3 protein: CASSPMGPGGVEKLFF

V gene: TRBV4-1
clone size: -
D gene: -
J gene: TRBJ2-3
CDR3 DNA: TGCGCCAGCAGCCAAACTCGCGGCACAGATACGCAGTATTTT
CDR3 protein: CASSQTRGTDTQYF

V gene: TRBV4-1
clone size: -
D gene: TRBD1
J gene: TRBJ1-2
CDR3 DNA: TGCGCCAGCAGCCAAGGGGCAGGGGGAAGGTACGGCTATGGCTACACCTTC
CDR3 protein: CASSQGAGGRYGYGYTF

V gene: TRBV19
clone size: -
D gene: TRBD1
J gene: TRBJ1-2
CDR3 DNA: TGTGCCAGTAGTCCCGAGGGGGCCGACAGAAACTATGGCTACACCTTC
CDR3 protein: CASSPEGADRNYGYTF

V gene: TRBV10-3
clone size: -
D gene: TRBD1
J gene: TRBJ1-1
CDR3 DNA: TGTGCCATCAGTGGAACTACCGGGACAGGGGTTGTGGCTTTCTTT
CDR3 protein: CAISGTTGTGVVAFF

V gene: TRBV7-3
clone size: -
D gene: -
J gene: TRBJ2-5
CDR3 DNA: TGTGCCAGCAGCTTAATCTCCGGAGAGACCCAGTACTTC
CDR3 protein: CASSLISGETQYF

V gene: TRBV19
clone size: -
D gene: TRBD2
J gene: TRBJ2-5
CDR3 DNA: TGTGCCAGTAGCCCTAGACTAGCGGGAGGCGTGGAGACCCAGTACTTC
CDR3 protein: CASSPRLAGGVETQYF

V gene: TRBV19
clone size: -
D gene: TRBD2
J gene: TRBJ2-1
CDR3 DNA: TGTGCCAGTAGTATAGGCGGGAGGACCCATAGCTCCTACAATGAGCAGTTCTTC
CDR3 protein: CASSIGGRTHSSYNEQFF

V gene: TRBV28
clone size: -
D gene: -
J gene: TRBJ1-6
CDR3 DNA: TGTGCCAGCAGTTTCCCAGGGGTAGATTCACCCCTCCACTTT
CDR3 protein: CASSFPGVDSPLHF

V gene: TRBV6-6
clone size: -
D gene: TRBD1
J gene: TRBJ1-5
CDR3 DNA: TGTGCCAGCAGTTCGCCGACAGGGCAGGGCAATCAGCCCCAGCATTTT
CDR3 protein: CASSSPTGQGNQPQHF

V gene: TRBV13
clone size: once
D gene: -
J gene: TRBJ2-1
CDR3 DNA: TGTGCCAGCAGCTCCTCCGGGCCGAACAATGAGCAGTTCTTC
CDR3 protein: CASSSSGPNNEQFF

V gene: TRBV6-6
clone size: -
D gene: -
J gene: TRBJ2-7
CDR3 DNA: TGTGCCAGCATTACGACCCCACAGTTGCCCTACGAGCAGTACTTC
CDR3 protein: CASITTPQLPYEQYF

V gene: TRBV28
clone size: -
D gene: -
J gene: TRBJ1-3
CDR3 DNA: TGTGCCAGCAGTTTATCCGTCGGGGGGCAGGCAAACACCATATATTTT
CDR3 protein: CASSLSVGGQANTIYF

V gene: TRBV28
clone size: -
D gene: -
J gene: TRBJ2-7
CDR3 DNA: TGTGCCAGCAGTTTGACTATGGCAGGCGCTAACTACGAGCAGTACTTC
CDR3 protein: CASSLTMAGANYEQYF